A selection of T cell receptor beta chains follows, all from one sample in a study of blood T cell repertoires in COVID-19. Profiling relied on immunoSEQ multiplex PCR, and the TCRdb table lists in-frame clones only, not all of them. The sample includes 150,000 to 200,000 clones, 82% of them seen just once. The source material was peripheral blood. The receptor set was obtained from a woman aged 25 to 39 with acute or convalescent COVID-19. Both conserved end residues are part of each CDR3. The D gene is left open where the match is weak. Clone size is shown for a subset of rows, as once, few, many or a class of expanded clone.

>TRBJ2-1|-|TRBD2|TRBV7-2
TGTGCCAGCAGCTTAACTTTCGCGGGAGAGTACAATGAGCAGTTCTTC
CASSLTFAGEYNEQFF
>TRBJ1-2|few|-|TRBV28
TGTGCCAGCAGCTCATCGGGGGGGCGGGACTATGGCTACACCTTC
CASSSSGGRDYGYTF
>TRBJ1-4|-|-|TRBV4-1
TGCGCCAGCAGCCAAGACGCACGACAAAAGGAAAAACTGTTTTTT
CASSQDARQKEKLFF
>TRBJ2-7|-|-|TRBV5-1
TGCGCCAGCAGCTTGCGACAAGCCTCCTACGAGCAGTACTTC
CASSLRQASYEQYF
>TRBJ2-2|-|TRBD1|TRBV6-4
TGTGCCAGCAGAGAATTGACAGGGACCGTCACCGGGGAGCTGTTTTTT
CASRELTGTVTGELFF
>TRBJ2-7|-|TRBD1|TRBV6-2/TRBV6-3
TGTGCCAGCAGTCAGCACAGGGGCGGCGAGCAGTACTTC
CASSQHRGGEQYF
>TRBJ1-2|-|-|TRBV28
TGTGCCAGCAGTTTAGAGCTGATCTCAAGCTACACCTTC
CASSLELISSYTF
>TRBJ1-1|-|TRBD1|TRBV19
TGTGCCAGTAGAAGACAGGGGGCCATGAACACTGAAGCTTTCTTT
CASRRQGAMNTEAFF
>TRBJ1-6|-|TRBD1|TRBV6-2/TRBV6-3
TGTGCCAGCAGACCTACCGGGACAGGGAATTCACCCCTCCACTTT
CASRPTGTGNSPLHF
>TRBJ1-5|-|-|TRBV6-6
TGTGCCAGCAGTTCCGCGGGATCAGGCCGTAGCAATCAGCCCCAGCATTTT
CASSSAGSGRSNQPQHF
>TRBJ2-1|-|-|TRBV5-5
TGTGCCAGCCGATGGGGGCCGGACAATGAGCAGTTCTTC
CASRWGPDNEQFF
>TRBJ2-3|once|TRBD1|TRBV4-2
TGTGCCAGCAGCCAAACCCCCCCGCGACAGGGCGGGAGCACAGATACGCAGTATTTT
CASSQTPPRQGGSTDTQYF
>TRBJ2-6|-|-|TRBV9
TGTGCCAGCAGCCCCCAGGGGGGTGGGGCCAACGTCCTGACTTTC
CASSPQGGGANVLTF
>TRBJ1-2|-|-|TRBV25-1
TGTGCCAGCAGTGAAGGGTCCCTGGGGGGCTATGGCTACACCTTC
CASSEGSLGGYGYTF
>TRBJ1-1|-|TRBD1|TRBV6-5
TGTGCCAGCAGAAGGGACAGGCTGAACACTGAAGCTTTCTTT
CASRRDRLNTEAFF
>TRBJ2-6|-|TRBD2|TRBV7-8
TGTGCCAGCAGCTTAGTGGGCGGGAGAGGCTCTGGGGCCAACGTCCTGACTTTC
CASSLVGGRGSGANVLTF
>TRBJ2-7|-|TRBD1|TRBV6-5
TGTGCCAGCAGTTACGCCGGGACAGGGTCCTACGAGCAGTACTTC
CASSYAGTGSYEQYF
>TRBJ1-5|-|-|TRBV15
TGTGCCACCAGCAGAGATGGGCAGCGGCACCAGCCCCAGCATTTT
CATSRDGQRHQPQHF
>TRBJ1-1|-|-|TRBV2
TGTGCCAGCAGGCAGGAACAGGGCACTGAAGCTTTCTTT
CASRQEQGTEAFF
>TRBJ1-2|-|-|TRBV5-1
TGCGCCAGCAGCTTGGCCCTGGCGGTGGCCTATGGCTACACCTTC
CASSLALAVAYGYTF
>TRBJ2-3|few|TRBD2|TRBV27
TGTGCCAGCAGTAGATACCCCCGCAGTGGCGGGAGTTCCACAGATACGCAGTATTTT
CASSRYPRSGGSSTDTQYF
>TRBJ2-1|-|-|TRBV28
TGTGCCAGCAGACTCGATGATTACAATGAGCAGTTCTTC
CASRLDDYNEQFF
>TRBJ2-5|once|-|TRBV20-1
TGCAGTCATCGCCCGGGAGAGACCCAGTACTTC
CSHRPGETQYF
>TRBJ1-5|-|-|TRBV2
TGTGCCAGCAGTGGGCAGGACAATCAGCCCCAGCATTTT
CASSGQDNQPQHF
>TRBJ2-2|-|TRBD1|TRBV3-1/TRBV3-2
TGTGCCAGCAGCCACAAAGGGCGGGGACAGGGTCGGGCCGGGGAGCTGTTTTTT
CASSHKGRGQGRAGELFF
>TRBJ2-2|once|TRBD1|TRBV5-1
TGCGCCAGCAGCCCGACAGGGGCGAACACCGGGGAGCTGTTTTTT
CASSPTGANTGELFF
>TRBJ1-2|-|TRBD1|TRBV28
TGTGCCAGCAGGATAGTACAGGGGACTTTCTATGGCTACACCTTC
CASRIVQGTFYGYTF
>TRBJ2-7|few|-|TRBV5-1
TGCGCCAGCAGCTTGGAAGTGGCAGGCCTTTCCTACGAGCAGTACTTC
CASSLEVAGLSYEQYF
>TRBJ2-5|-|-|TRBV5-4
TGTGCCAGCAGCTTGGGGCTGGGGGCCCAGGAGACCCAGTACTTC
CASSLGLGAQETQYF
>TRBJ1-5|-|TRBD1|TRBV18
TGTGCCAGCTCCCTCGACAGGGGGCAAGGGGTTCAGCCCCAGCATTTT
CASSLDRGQGVQPQHF